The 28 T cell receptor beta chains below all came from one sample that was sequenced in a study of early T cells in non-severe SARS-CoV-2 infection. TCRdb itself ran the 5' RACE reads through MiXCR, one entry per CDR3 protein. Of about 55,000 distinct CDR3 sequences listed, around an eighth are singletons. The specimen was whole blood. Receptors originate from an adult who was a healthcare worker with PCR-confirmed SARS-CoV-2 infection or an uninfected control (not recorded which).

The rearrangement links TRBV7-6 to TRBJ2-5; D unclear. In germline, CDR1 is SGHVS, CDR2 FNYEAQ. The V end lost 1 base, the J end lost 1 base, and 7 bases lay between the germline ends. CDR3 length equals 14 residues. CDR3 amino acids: CASSLVNSQETQYF. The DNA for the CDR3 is TGTGCCAGCAGCTTAGTGAATAGCCAAGAGACCCAGTACTTC.

The CDR3 DNA is TGTGCCAGCAGCTTAGGGGACGCCTACAATGAGCAGTTCTTC. Translation gives CASSLGDAYNEQFF. The chain carries TRBV11-2 and TRBJ2-1; either TRBD1 or TRBD2 may fit D (5 bases each). The CDR3 runs 14 residues. Deletions cut 1 base from V and 2 bases from J, with 6 bases between. Per the germline V gene, CDR1 is SGHAT and CDR2 is FQNNGV.

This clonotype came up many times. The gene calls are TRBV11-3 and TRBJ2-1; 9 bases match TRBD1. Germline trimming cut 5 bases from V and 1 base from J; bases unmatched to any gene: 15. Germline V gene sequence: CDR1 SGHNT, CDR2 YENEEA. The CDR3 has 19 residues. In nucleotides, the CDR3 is TGTGCCAGCAGCCTCTCTCTAGGACAGGGGAAGGGGTCCTACAATGAGCAGTTCTTC. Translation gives CASSLSLGQGKGSYNEQFF.

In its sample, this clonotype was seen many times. The CDR3 sequence is CASSVRPNTEAFF. The CDR3 bases are TGTGCCAGCAGCGTCCGGCCAAACACTGAAGCTTTCTTT. V is TRBV9 and J is TRBJ1-1; D call uncertain. V dropped 2 bases and J dropped 2 bases, with 7 bases sitting between them. Germline loops: CDR1 SGDLS, CDR2 YYNGEE. This CDR3 is 13 amino acids long.

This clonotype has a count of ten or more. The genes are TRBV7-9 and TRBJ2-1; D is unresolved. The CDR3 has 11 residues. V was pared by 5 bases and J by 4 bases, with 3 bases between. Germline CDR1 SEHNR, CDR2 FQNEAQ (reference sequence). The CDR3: CASSPYNEQFF. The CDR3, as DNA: TGTGCCAGCAGCCCTTACAATGAGCAGTTCTTC.

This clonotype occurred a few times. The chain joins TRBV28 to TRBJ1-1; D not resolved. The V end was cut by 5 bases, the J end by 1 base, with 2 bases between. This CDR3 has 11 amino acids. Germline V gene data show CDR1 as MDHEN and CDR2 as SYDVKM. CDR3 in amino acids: CASSENTEAFF. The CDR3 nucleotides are TGTGCCAGCAGTGAGAACACTGAAGCTTTCTTT. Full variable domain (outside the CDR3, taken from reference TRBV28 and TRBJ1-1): DVKVTQSSRYLVKRTGEKVFLECVQDMDHENMFWYRQDPGLGLRLIYFSYDVKMKEKGDIPEGYSVSREKKERFSLILESASTNQTSMYLCASSENTEAFFGQGTRLTVV.

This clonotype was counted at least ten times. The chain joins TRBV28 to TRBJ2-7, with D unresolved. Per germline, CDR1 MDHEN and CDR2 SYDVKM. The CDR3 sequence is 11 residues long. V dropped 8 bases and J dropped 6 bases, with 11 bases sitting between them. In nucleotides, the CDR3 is TGTGCCAGCTCTGGAGTGGTCGAGCAGTACTTC. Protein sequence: CASSGVVEQYF.

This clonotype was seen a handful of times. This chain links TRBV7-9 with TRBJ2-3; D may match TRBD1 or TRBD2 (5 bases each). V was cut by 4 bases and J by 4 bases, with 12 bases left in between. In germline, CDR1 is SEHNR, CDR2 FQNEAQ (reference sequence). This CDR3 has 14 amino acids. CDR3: CASSWGSLPDTQYF. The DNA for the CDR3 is TGTGCCAGCAGCTGGGGGTCCCTTCCAGATACGCAGTATTTT.

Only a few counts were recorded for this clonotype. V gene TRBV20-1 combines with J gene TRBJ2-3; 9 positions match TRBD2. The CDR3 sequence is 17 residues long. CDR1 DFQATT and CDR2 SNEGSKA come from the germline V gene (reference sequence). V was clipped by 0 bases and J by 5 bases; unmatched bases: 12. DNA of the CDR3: TGCAGTGCTAGAGATATAGAAGCTAGCGGGATTTTAGATACGCAGTATTTT. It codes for CSARDIEASGILDTQYF.

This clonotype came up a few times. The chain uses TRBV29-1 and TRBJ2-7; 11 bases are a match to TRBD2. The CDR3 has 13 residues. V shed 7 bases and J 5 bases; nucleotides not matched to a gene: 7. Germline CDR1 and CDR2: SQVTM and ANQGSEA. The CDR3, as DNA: TGCAGCGCCCGACTAGCGGGAACCCACGAGCAGTACTTC. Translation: CSARLAGTHEQYF.

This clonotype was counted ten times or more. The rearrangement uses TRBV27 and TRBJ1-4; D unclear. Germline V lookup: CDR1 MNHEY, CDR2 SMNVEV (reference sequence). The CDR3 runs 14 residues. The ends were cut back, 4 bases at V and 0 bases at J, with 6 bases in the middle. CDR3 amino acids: CASSYAATNEKLFF. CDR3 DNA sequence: TGTGCCAGCAGTTACGCAGCAACTAATGAAAAACTGTTTTTT.

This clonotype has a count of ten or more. The DNA for the CDR3 is TGTGCCAGCAGTTACAGGGCAGGGCTTAACGAGCAGTACTTC. Protein sequence: CASSYRAGLNEQYF. V usage is TRBV6-2 or TRBV6-3 and J usage is TRBJ2-7, with D possibly TRBD1 on 5 matching bases. The germline gives CDR1 MNHEY, CDR2 SVGEGT. Trimming stripped 2 bases from V and 5 bases from J, with 13 bases between. CDR3 length: 14 residues.

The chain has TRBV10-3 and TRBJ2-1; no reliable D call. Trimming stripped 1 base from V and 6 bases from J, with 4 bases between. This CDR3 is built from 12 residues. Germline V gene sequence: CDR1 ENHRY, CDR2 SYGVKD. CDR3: CAISEYSNEQFF. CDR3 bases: TGTGCCATCAGTGAGTATAGCAATGAGCAGTTCTTC.

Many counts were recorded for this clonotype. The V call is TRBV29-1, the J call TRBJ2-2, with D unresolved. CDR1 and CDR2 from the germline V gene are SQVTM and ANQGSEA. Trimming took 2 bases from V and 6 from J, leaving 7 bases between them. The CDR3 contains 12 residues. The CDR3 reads CSVEKRSGELFF. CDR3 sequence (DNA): TGCAGCGTTGAAAAGAGATCCGGGGAGCTGTTTTTT.

The CDR3 reads CASSPRDRVQETQYF. CDR3 nucleotides: TGTGCCAGCAGTCCCCGGGACAGGGTCCAAGAGACCCAGTACTTC. The chain has TRBV6-6 and TRBJ2-5; 9 bases match TRBD1. The V gene end was trimmed by 5 bases and the J gene end by 1 base; junction bases not matched to a gene: 5. The CDR3 covers 15 residues. CDR1 MNHNY and CDR2 SVGAGI come from the germline V gene (reference sequence).

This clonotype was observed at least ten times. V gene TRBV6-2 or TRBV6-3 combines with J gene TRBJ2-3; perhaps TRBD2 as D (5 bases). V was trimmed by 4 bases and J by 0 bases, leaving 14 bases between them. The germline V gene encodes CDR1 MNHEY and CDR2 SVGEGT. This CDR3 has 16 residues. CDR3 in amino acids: CASSSKRRTSTDTQYF. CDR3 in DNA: TGTGCCAGCAGTTCCAAGCGCCGGACTAGCACAGATACGCAGTATTTT.

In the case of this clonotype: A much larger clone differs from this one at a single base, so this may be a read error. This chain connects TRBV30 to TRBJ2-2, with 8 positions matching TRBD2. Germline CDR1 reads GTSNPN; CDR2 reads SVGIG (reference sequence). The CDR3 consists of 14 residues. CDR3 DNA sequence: TGTGCCCGGAGGCCGGGACTAGTCCCCGGGGAGCTGTTTTTT. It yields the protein CARRPGLVPGELFF.

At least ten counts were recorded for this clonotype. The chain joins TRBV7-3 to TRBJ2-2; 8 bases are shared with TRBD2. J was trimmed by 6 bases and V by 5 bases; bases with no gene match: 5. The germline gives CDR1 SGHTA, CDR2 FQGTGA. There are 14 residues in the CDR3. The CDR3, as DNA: TGTGCCAGCAGCCCGCCGGGGGGGCCCGGGGAGCTGTTTTTT. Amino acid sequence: CASSPPGGPGELFF. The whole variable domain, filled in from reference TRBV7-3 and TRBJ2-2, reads GAGVSQTPSNKVTEKGKYVELRCDPISGHTALYWYRQSLGQGPEFLIYFQGTGAADDSGLPNDRFFAVRPEGSVSTLKIQRTERGDSAVYLCASSPPGGPGELFFGEGSRLTVL.

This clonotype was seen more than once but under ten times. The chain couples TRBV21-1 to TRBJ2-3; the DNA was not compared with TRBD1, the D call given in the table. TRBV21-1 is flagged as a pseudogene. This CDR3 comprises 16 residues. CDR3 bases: TGTGCCAGCAGCAAAAGAGGACAGGGGCCCACAGATACGCAGTATTTT. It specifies CASSKRGQGPTDTQYF.

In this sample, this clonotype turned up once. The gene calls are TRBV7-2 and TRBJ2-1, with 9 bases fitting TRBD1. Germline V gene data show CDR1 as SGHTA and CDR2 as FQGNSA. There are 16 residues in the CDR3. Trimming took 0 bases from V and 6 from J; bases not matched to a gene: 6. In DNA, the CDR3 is TGTGCCAGCAGCTTAGCGAGGGACAGGGTTAGCAATGAGCAGTTCTTC. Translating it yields CASSLARDRVSNEQFF.

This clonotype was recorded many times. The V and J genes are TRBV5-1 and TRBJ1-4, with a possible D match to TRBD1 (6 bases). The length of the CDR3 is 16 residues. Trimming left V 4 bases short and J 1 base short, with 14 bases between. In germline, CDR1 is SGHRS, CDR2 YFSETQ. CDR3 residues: CASSPGGEGTNEKLFF. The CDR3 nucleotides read TGCGCCAGCAGCCCCGGGGGCGAGGGAACTAATGAAAAACTGTTTTTT.

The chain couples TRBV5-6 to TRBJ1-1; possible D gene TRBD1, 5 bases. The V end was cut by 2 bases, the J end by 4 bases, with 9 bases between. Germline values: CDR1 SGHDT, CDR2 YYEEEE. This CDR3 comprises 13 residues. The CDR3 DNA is TGTGCCAGCAGCTTTTCAGGGCGCACTGAAGCTTTCTTT. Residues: CASSFSGRTEAFF.

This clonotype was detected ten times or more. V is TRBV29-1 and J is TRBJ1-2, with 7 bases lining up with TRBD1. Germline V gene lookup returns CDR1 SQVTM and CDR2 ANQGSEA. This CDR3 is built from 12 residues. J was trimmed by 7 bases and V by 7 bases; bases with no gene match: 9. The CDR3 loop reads CSARTGGAGYTF. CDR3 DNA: TGCAGCGCCCGGACAGGAGGTGCTGGCTACACCTTC.

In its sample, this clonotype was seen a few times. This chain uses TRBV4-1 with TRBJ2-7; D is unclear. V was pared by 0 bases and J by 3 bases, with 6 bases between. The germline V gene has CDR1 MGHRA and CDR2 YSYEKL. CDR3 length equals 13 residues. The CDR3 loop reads CASSQEWDYEQYF. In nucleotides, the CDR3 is TGCGCCAGCAGCCAAGAATGGGACTACGAGCAGTACTTC.

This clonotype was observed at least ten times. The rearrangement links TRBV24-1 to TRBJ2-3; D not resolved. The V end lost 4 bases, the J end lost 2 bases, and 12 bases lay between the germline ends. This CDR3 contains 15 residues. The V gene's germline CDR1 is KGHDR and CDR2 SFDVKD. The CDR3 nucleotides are TGTGCCACCAGTGACCACGTACTAAACACAGATACGCAGTATTTT. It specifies CATSDHVLNTDTQYF.

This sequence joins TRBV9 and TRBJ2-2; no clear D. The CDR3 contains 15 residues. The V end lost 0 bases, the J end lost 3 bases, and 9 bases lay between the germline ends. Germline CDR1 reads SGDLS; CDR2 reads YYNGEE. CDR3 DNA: TGTGCCAGCAGCGTAGACCCGGAGTACACCGGGGAGCTGTTTTTT. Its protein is CASSVDPEYTGELFF.

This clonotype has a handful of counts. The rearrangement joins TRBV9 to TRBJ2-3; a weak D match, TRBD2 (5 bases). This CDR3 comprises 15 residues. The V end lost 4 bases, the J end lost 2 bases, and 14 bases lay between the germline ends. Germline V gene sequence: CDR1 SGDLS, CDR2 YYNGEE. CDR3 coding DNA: TGTGCCAGCAGCCCCCCGCGGGCGACCACAGATACGCAGTATTTT. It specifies CASSPPRATTDTQYF.

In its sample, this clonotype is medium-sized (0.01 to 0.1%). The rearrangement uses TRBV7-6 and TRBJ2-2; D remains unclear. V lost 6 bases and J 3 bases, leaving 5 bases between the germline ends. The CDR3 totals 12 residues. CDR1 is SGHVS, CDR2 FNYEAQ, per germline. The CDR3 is CASRRDTGELFF. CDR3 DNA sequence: TGTGCCAGCAGACGGGACACCGGGGAGCTGTTTTTT.